The following is a TCR beta chain sequence with its context. Its antigen is unidentified. Data came from immunoSEQ multiplex PCR; TCRdb stores just in-frame clones and leaves some out. The data show 100,000 to 150,000 clones, around 94% seen once. These data belong to a study of cytomegalovirus exposure and HLA in healthy donors. General observations from the study: The dataset shows that most TCR sequences were rare, while some public TCRs occurred in many donors.

Trimming left V 7 bases short and J 0 bases short, with 24 bases between. The CDR3 has 18 amino acids. Germline loops: CDR1 SNHLY, CDR2 FYNNEI. V and J are TRBV2 and TRBJ2-5, with D maybe TRBD2 (6 bases). The TCR comes from a woman younger than 30 in good health and CMV-seronegative. The sequenced material came from PBMCs. CDR3 DNA sequence: TGTGCCAGCACTGGCGTGCTCCCTACGGGACTGTACCAAGAGACCCAGTACTTC. This codes for CASTGVLPTGLYQETQYF.